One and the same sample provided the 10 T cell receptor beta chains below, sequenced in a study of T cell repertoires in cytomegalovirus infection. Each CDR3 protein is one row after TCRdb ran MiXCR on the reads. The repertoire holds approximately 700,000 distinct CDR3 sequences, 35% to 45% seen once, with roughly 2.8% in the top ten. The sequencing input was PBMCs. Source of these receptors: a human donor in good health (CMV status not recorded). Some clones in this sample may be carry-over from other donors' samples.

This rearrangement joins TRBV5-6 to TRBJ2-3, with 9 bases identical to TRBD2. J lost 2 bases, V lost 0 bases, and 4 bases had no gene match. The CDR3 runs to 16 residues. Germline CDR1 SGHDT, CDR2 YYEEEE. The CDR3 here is CASSLGGTSITDTQYF. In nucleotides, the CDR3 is TGTGCCAGCAGCTTGGGCGGGACTAGCATCACAGATACGCAGTATTTT.

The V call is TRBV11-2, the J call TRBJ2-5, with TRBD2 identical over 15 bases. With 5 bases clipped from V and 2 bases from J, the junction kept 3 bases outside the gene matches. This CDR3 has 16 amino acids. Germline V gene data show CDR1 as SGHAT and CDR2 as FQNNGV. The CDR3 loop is CASSRTSGRGQETQYF. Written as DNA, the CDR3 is TGTGCCAGCAGCAGGACTAGCGGGAGGGGACAAGAGACCCAGTACTTC.

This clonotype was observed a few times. The CDR3 loop is CASSLSAGGGETQYF. The CDR3 nucleotides read TGTGCCAGCAGCTTATCGGCGGGGGGCGGCGAGACCCAGTACTTC. The V call is TRBV7-8, the J call TRBJ2-5; 8 bases are shared with TRBD2. V lost 2 bases, J lost 5 bases, and 7 bases stayed unmatched. The CDR3 consists of 15 residues. In germline, CDR1 is SGHVS, CDR2 FQNEAQ.

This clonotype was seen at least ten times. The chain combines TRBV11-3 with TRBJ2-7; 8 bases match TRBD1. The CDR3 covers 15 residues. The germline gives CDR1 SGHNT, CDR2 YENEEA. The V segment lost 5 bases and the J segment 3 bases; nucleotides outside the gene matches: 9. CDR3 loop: CASSPGQGVLYEQYF. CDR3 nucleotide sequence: TGTGCCAGCAGCCCTGGACAGGGCGTTCTCTACGAGCAGTACTTC.

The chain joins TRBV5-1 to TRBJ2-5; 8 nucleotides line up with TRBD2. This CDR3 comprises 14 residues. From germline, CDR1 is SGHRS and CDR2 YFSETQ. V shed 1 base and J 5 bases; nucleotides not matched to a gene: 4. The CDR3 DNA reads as TGCGCCAGCAGCTTGCAGACTAGCGCGGAGACCCAGTACTTC. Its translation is CASSLQTSAETQYF.

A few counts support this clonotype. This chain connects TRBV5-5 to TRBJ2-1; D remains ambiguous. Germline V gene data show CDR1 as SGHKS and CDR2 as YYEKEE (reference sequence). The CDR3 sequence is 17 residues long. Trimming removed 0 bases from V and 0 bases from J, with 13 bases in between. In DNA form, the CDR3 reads TGTGCCAGCAGCTTGGTTGGGATCTGGGCCTCCTACAATGAGCAGTTCTTC. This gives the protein CASSLVGIWASYNEQFF.

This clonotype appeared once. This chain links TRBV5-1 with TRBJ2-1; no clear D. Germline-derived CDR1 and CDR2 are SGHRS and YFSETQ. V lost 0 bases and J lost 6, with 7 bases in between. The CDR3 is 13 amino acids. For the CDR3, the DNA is TGCGCCAGCAGCTTGGCACTCATCAATGAGCAGTTCTTC. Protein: CASSLALINEQFF.

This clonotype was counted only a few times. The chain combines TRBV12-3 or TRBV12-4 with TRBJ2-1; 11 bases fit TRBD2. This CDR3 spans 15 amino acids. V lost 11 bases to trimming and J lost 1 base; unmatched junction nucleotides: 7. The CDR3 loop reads CADATSGKSYNEQFF. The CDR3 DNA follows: TGTGCCGATGCGACTAGCGGGAAGTCCTACAATGAGCAGTTCTTC.

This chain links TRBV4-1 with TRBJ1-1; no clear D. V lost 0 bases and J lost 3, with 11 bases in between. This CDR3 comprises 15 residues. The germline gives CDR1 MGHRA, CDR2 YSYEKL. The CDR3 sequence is CASSQDKGYDTEAFF. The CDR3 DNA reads TGCGCCAGCAGCCAAGATAAGGGATATGACACTGAAGCTTTCTTT.

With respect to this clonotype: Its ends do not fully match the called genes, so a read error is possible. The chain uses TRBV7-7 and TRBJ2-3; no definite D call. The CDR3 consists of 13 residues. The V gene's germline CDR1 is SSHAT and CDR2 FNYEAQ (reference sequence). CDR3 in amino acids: CASSTADSHTQYF. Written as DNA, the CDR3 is TGTGCTAGCAGCACGGCCGACTCGCATACGCAGTATTTT.